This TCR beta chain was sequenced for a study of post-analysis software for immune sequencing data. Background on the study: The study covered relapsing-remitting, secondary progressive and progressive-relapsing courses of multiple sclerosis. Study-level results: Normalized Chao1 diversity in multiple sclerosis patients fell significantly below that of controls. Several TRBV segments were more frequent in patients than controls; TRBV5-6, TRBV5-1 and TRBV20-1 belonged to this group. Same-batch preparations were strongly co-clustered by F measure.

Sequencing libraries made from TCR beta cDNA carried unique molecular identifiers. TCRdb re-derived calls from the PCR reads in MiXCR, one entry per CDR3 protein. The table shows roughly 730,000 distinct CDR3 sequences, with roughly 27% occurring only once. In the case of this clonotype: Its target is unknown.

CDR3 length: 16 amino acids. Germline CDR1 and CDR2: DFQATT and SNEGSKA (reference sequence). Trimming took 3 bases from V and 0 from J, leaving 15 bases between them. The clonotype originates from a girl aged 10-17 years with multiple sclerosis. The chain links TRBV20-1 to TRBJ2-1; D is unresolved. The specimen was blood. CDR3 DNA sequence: TGCAGTGCTAGCAACCCTTTGATACACTCCTACAATGAGCAGTTCTTC. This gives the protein CSASNPLIHSYNEQFF.